This T cell receptor (beta chain) appears in the sequencing data of a study of T cells in Graves' hyperthyroidism and ophthalmopathy. The ends were cut back, 0 bases at V and 9 bases at J, with 8 bases in the middle. This CDR3 has 13 amino acids. In germline, CDR1 is PRHDT, CDR2 FYEKMQ (reference sequence). What was amplified from RNA transcripts were TCR beta CDR3 regions. During a first-round RT-PCR of the TCR CDR3, the HTBI primer set was used. From the multiplex PCR reads, TCRdb called clonotypes with MiXCR, one entry per CDR3 protein. The sample has some 740,000 distinct CDR3 sequences, around 15% seen once. No progression to ophthalmopathy during 18 months of follow-up defined stable disease. For the diagnoses, clinical symptoms, serum thyroxine and TRAb, thyroid ultrasound and orbital computed tomography were used. The PBMCs were taken from less than 11 ml of fresh peripheral blood.

This clonotype was obtained from a woman aged 18-29 years with Graves' hyperthyroidism. V is TRBV13 and J is TRBJ2-2; no reliable D call. The sample consisted of blood. The CDR3 DNA sequence: TGTGCCAGCAGCTTAGGTCGACGGCGGGAGCTGTTTTTT. Translating it yields CASSLGRRRELFF.